Below, 30 T cell receptor beta chains from the same sample are listed, as sequenced in a study of blood T cell repertoires in COVID-19. Data came from immunoSEQ multiplex PCR; TCRdb stores just in-frame clones and leaves some out. The sample shows roughly 59,000 clones, 78% of them seen only once. The specimen sequenced was peripheral blood. The receptors were sampled from a man older than 75 with acute or convalescent COVID-19.

The chain recombines TRBV19 with TRBJ1-5; D is perhaps TRBD1 (6 bases). The CDR3 is 15 residues long. Germline V gene lookup returns CDR1 LNHDA and CDR2 SQIVND (reference sequence). V gave up 7 bases and J gave up 1 base, with 14 bases separating them. Here the CDR3 DNA reads TGTGCCAGTATCGAACAGGGTCTGAGCAATCAGCCCCAGCATTTT. It is translated as CASIEQGLSNQPQHF.

The CDR3 nucleotides read TGTGCCAGCAGCGTAGCTGGGAGACCACAGGAGACCCAGTACTTC. It specifies CASSVAGRPQETQYF. The J gene is TRBJ2-5, the V gene TRBV9, with D tentatively TRBD2 (5 bases). The V end lost 0 bases, the J end lost 5 bases, and 14 bases lay between the germline ends. CDR1 and CDR2 from the germline V gene are SGDLS and YYNGEE. The length of the CDR3 is 15 residues.

V is TRBV5-6 and J is TRBJ1-1; D not resolved. CDR1 is SGHDT, CDR2 YYEEEE, per germline. The CDR3 runs 12 residues. V was pared by 4 bases and J by 11 bases, with 15 bases between. CDR3 coding DNA: TGTGCCAGCAGCCCACTTGCGGGTTTTGCTTTCTTT. Translated, it gives CASSPLAGFAFF.

The CDR3 region has the DNA TGTGCCAGCAGCTTGGCGGGGATACTTCAGCCCCAGCATTTT. It codes for CASSLAGILQPQHF. The chain carries TRBV5-6 and TRBJ1-5, with no clear D. Germline V gives CDR1 SGHDT, CDR2 YYEEEE. V lost 0 bases to trimming and J lost 6 bases, with 10 bases between them. There are 14 residues in the CDR3.

The chain uses TRBV9 and TRBJ2-5; TRBD2 agrees at 7 bases. V trimming: 3 bases; J trimming: 5 bases; junction bases outside the gene matches: 7. CDR1 and CDR2 from the germline V gene are SGDLS and YYNGEE. The CDR3 contains 14 residues. The CDR3 loop reads CASSGGGGIETQYF. The CDR3 DNA reads TGTGCCAGCAGCGGCGGGGGTGGTATCGAGACCCAGTACTTC. The variable domain in full, completed from reference TRBV9 and TRBJ2-5, reads DSGVTQTPKHLITATGQRVTLRCSPRSGDLSVYWYQQSLDQGLQFLIQYYNGEERAKGNILERFSAQQFPDLHSELNLSSLELGDSALYFCASSGGGGIETQYFGPGTRLLVL.

The chain recombines TRBV7-2 with TRBJ1-5; D uncertain. This CDR3 has 14 residues. V shed 2 bases and J shed 3 bases, with 8 bases lying between them. Germline CDR1 reads SGHTA; CDR2 reads FQGNSA. The CDR3 coding sequence is TGTGCCAGCAGCTTAAACGGGGTCAATCAGCCCCAGCATTTT. As protein: CASSLNGVNQPQHF. The whole variable domain, remainder taken from reference TRBV7-2 and TRBJ1-5, is GAGVSQSPSNKVTEKGKDVELRCDPISGHTALYWYRQSLGQGLEFLIYFQGNSAPDKSGLPSDRFSAERTGGSVSTLTIQRTQQEDSAVYLCASSLNGVNQPQHFGDGTRLSIL.

The rearrangement links TRBV14 to TRBJ1-4; TRBD1 is a possible D gene (5 bases). There are 15 residues in the CDR3. The V end was cut by 4 bases, the J end by 0 bases, with 9 bases between. The germline V gene has CDR1 SGHDN and CDR2 FVKESK. This CDR3 is CASSLRTSTNEKLFF. CDR3 DNA: TGTGCCAGCAGCCTTCGGACATCAACTAATGAAAAACTGTTTTTT.

The chain employs TRBV5-4 and TRBJ1-1; 8 nucleotides line up with TRBD1. Germline V gene sequence: CDR1 SGHNT, CDR2 YYREEE (reference sequence). V lost 5 bases and J lost 6; bases outside the gene matches: 6. CDR3 length equals 13 residues. Here the CDR3 reads CASSSQGASEAFF. CDR3 DNA sequence: TGTGCCAGCAGTTCTCAGGGGGCATCTGAAGCTTTCTTT. The full variable domain, its missing parts supplied by reference TRBV5-4 and TRBJ1-1, is ETGVTQSPTHLIKTRGQQVTLRCSSQSGHNTVSWYQQALGQGPQFIFQYYREEENGRGNFPPRFSGLQFPNYSSELNVNALELDDSALYLCASSSQGASEAFFGQGTRLTVV.

The rearrangement joins TRBV7-9 to TRBJ1-2; a possible D gene is TRBD1 (6 bases). The CDR3 spans 15 residues. V was shortened by 1 base and J by 5 bases, with 14 bases between the two germline ends. CDR1 is SEHNR, CDR2 FQNEAQ, per germline (reference sequence). CDR3 loop: CASSLDRGGDYGYTF. CDR3 sequence (DNA): TGTGCCAGCAGCTTAGATCGCGGGGGCGATTATGGCTACACCTTC.

The CDR3: CSVESSSREQFF. CDR3 nucleotides: TGCAGCGTTGAGTCATCTAGCCGGGAGCAGTTCTTC. The chain has TRBV29-1 and TRBJ2-1, with a possible D match to TRBD2 (5 bases). V lost 3 bases, J lost 10 bases, and 13 bases lay in between. The germline CDR1 and CDR2 sequences are SQVTM and ANQGSEA. This CDR3 spans 12 amino acids.

By proportion, this clone is medium-sized. The rearrangement uses TRBV28 and TRBJ2-7, with 12 bases that match TRBD2. V lost 6 bases, J lost 1 base, and 4 bases stayed unmatched. Germline CDR1 reads MDHEN; CDR2 reads SYDVKM. This CDR3 is 15 amino acids long. DNA for the CDR3: TGTGCCAGCAGCCAGGGACTAGCGGGTTCCTACGAGCAGTACTTC. Protein sequence: CASSQGLAGSYEQYF.

V is TRBV7-9 and J is TRBJ2-5; D is uncertain. Between the trimmed V and J ends, which lost 1 base and 2 bases, there was a span of 11 bases. The CDR3 totals 15 residues. The V gene's germline CDR1 is SEHNR and CDR2 FQNEAQ (reference sequence). CDR3 residues: CASSLGTSAQETQYF. In DNA form, the CDR3 reads TGTGCCAGCAGCTTAGGTACGAGCGCGCAAGAGACCCAGTACTTC. Filled out from reference TRBV7-9 and TRBJ2-5, the complete variable domain reads DTGVSQNPRHKITKRGQNVTFRCDPISEHNRLYWYRQTLGQGPEFLTYFQNEAQLEKSRLLSDRFSAERPKGSFSTLEIQRTEQGDSAMYLCASSLGTSAQETQYFGPGTRLLVL.

This clone was counted once. The chain is built from TRBV6-2 or TRBV6-3 and TRBJ2-2; 8 bases fit TRBD1. CDR1 is MNHEY, CDR2 SVGEGT, per germline. This CDR3 spans 17 amino acids. The J segment lost 4 bases and the V segment lost 5 bases, leaving 12 bases of the junction unmatched. CDR3 sequence: CASSTYRGTGLTGELFF. Here the CDR3 DNA reads TGTGCCAGCAGTACATACAGGGGGACGGGCCTCACCGGGGAGCTGTTTTTT.

The J gene is TRBJ1-6, the V gene TRBV27, with TRBD1 identical over 9 bases. This CDR3 comprises 15 residues. Germline trimming cut 4 bases from V and 6 bases from J; bases unmatched to any gene: 4. Germline CDR1 reads MNHEY; CDR2 reads SMNVEV (reference sequence). CDR3 sequence (DNA): TGTGCCAGCAGTTCACGACAGGGGGGTAATTCACCCCTCCACTTT. Protein sequence: CASSSRQGGNSPLHF.

The chain is built from TRBV2 and TRBJ2-1, with 10 bases lining up with TRBD2. CDR3 length equals 19 residues. Germline-derived CDR1 and CDR2 are SNHLY and FYNNEI. Trimming cost V 3 bases and J 6 bases; bases outside gene matches: 17. The CDR3 DNA is TGTGCCAGCAGTGACCCTAGCGGGGGCCCAGCAGTGGGAGTCAATGAGCAGTTCTTC. Protein sequence: CASSDPSGGPAVGVNEQFF.

The chain is built from TRBV5-6 and TRBJ2-2; TRBD2 matches 7 bases. The CDR3 is 17 amino acids. Germline V lookup: CDR1 SGHDT, CDR2 YYEEEE. With V trimmed by 4 bases and J by 3 bases, 12 bases remained unmatched. This CDR3 is CASSLAGAQPDTGELFF. DNA of the CDR3: TGTGCCAGCAGCCTGGCGGGAGCCCAACCAGACACCGGGGAGCTGTTTTTT. The full variable domain, in which reference TRBV5-6 and TRBJ2-2 provide the parts outside the CDR3, is DAGVTQSPTHLIKTRGQQVTLRCSPKSGHDTVSWYQQALGQGPQFIFQYYEEEERQRGNFPDRFSGHQFPNYSSELNVNALLLGDSALYLCASSLAGAQPDTGELFFGEGSRLTVL.

V is TRBV2 and J is TRBJ2-3; D may be TRBD1 (6 bases). V lost 8 bases, J lost 2 bases, and 20 bases lay in between. The CDR3 is 16 amino acids. From germline, CDR1 is SNHLY and CDR2 FYNNEI. CDR3 loop: CASVYRDFLFTDTQYF. The DNA of the CDR3 is TGTGCCAGCGTGTACAGGGATTTCCTATTCACAGATACGCAGTATTTT.

The rearrangement joins TRBV5-1 to TRBJ2-5; maybe TRBD2 (5 bases). Germline CDR1 SGHRS, CDR2 YFSETQ. The V and J ends lost 0 bases and 6 bases respectively, with 12 bases between them. The CDR3 consists of 14 residues. For the CDR3, the DNA is TGCGCCAGCAGCTTGGCAGGAGCGGTTCAGACCCAGTACTTC. Protein product: CASSLAGAVQTQYF.

The chain has TRBV6-1 and TRBJ1-1; D unresolved. Germline V lookup: CDR1 MNHNS, CDR2 SASEGT. This CDR3 is built from 13 residues. V was trimmed by 2 bases and J by 10 bases, leaving 14 bases between them. The DNA of the CDR3 is TGTGCCAGCAGTGAACTGCGGGGAGGAGGAGCTTTCTTT. Amino acid sequence: CASSELRGGGAFF.

The chain is built from TRBV3-1 (or the pseudogene TRBV3-2) and TRBJ2-5; 7 bases map to TRBD2. Trimming took 4 bases from V and 5 from J; bases not matched to a gene: 22. The CDR3 covers 19 residues. Germline V gene sequence: CDR1 LGHDT, CDR2 YNNKEL (reference sequence). The CDR3, as DNA: TGTGCCAGCAGCCGCACCTCCAAGCGATCGGGGGGTTCGGGCGAGACCCAGTACTTC. Translation: CASSRTSKRSGGSGETQYF.

The J gene is TRBJ2-4, the V gene TRBV5-6; 8 nucleotides match TRBD2. This CDR3 has 16 amino acids. Trimming took 1 base from V and 6 from J; bases not matched to a gene: 9. Germline V gives CDR1 SGHDT, CDR2 YYEEEE. The DNA for the CDR3 is TGTGCCAGCAGCTTGAGGGCGGGGGGCAGAGGAAACATTCAGTACTTC. Its translation: CASSLRAGGRGNIQYF.

The chain links TRBV4-1 to TRBJ1-2; 9 bases map to TRBD1. This CDR3 has 15 residues. Germline V CDR1 and CDR2: MGHRA, YSYEKL. With 2 bases clipped from V and 4 bases from J, the junction kept 5 bases outside the gene matches. The DNA for the CDR3 is TGCGCCAGCAGCCAACGGACAGGGGACGGCTATGGCTACACCTTC. It is translated as CASSQRTGDGYGYTF.

The J gene is TRBJ1-1, the V gene TRBV5-1; 11 nucleotides line up with TRBD1. Germline CDR1 and CDR2: SGHRS and YFSETQ. Unmatched junction bases numbered 3, after V lost 4 bases and J lost 4 bases. This CDR3 region has 14 residues. As DNA, the CDR3 is TGCGCCAGCAGCCAGGGGACAGGGGGCACTGAAGCTTTCTTT. It yields the protein CASSQGTGGTEAFF.

This clone appeared a few times. V and J are TRBV3-1 (or the pseudogene TRBV3-2) and TRBJ1-3, with a tentative D call TRBD1 (5 bases). CDR1 LGHDT and CDR2 YNNKEL come from the germline V gene (reference sequence). V gave up 1 base and J gave up 0 bases, with 19 bases separating them. The CDR3 totals 19 residues. This CDR3 reads CASSQGDWGRRVSGNTIYF. CDR3 coding DNA: TGTGCCAGCAGCCAAGGGGACTGGGGCAGAAGAGTCTCTGGAAACACCATATATTTT.

The CDR3 protein is CASSDTGSSYNEQFF. As DNA, the CDR3 is TGTGCCAGCAGTGATACCGGGAGCTCCTACAATGAGCAGTTCTTC. This chain connects TRBV25-1 to TRBJ2-1; D is possibly TRBD2 (6 bases). V was trimmed by 3 bases and J by 0 bases, leaving 9 bases between them. Germline CDR1 MGHDK, CDR2 SYGVNS. CDR3 length: 15 residues.

The V gene is TRBV11-3, the J gene TRBJ2-7; no firm D call. Germline assignment: CDR1 SGHNT and CDR2 YENEEA. This CDR3 has 15 amino acids. The V gene lost 5 bases and the J gene lost 3 bases, with 17 bases spanning the gap. The chain's CDR3 is CASSLEPELGYEQYF. The DNA for the CDR3 is TGTGCCAGCAGCCTTGAGCCGGAGTTGGGCTACGAGCAGTACTTC.

The V and J genes are TRBV2 and TRBJ2-7; possibly TRBD1 for D (5 bases). This CDR3 has 14 residues. CDR1 and CDR2 (germline): SNHLY, FYNNEI. V lost 10 bases to trimming and J lost 5 bases, with 21 bases between them. The CDR3 here is CATQQRGPYDEQYF. The DNA for the CDR3 is TGTGCCACCCAACAAAGGGGCCCTTATGACGAGCAGTACTTC.

The chain uses TRBV30 and TRBJ1-3; D is possibly TRBD1 (6 bases). Trimming shortened V by 0 bases and J by 4 bases, and 10 bases separated the two germline ends. CDR3 size: 14 residues. Germline CDR1 GTSNPN, CDR2 SVGIG (reference sequence). CDR3 sequence (DNA): TGTGCCTGGAGTGTAGGGACAAGAGGAAACACCATATATTTT. Amino acids: CAWSVGTRGNTIYF.

The J gene is TRBJ1-5, the V gene TRBV4-2; D is perhaps TRBD1 (6 bases). This CDR3 comprises 16 residues. Trimming removed 4 bases from V and 7 bases from J, with 20 bases in between. The germline V gene has CDR1 LGHNA and CDR2 YNFKEQ. Written as DNA, the CDR3 is TGTGCCAGCAGCCTGAGCCCGACGGGGGGCGACCAGCCCCAGCATTTT. This gives the protein CASSLSPTGGDQPQHF.

The chain is built from TRBV18 and TRBJ1-1; no firm D call. CDR3 length: 13 amino acids. Trimming took off 3 bases at V and 1 base at J, with 6 bases between the two ends. Germline V gene sequence: CDR1 KGHSH, CDR2 LQKENI. The CDR3 nucleotides read TGTGCCAGCTCACCTTTCAGGAACACTGAAGCTTTCTTT. As protein: CASSPFRNTEAFF.